The present T cell receptor (beta chain) was sequenced within a study of post-analysis software for immune sequencing data (dated by TCRdb to between 2015 and 2017). Concerning the study at large: Relapsing-remitting, secondary progressive and progressive-relapsing multiple sclerosis were recorded as disease courses, and subtype annotation was lacking for some patients. The patient repertoires were compared against 11 previously published healthy control repertoires obtained from donors aged roughly 6 to 25 years. A subset of samples was prepared in parallel using single-end sample barcoding, then pooled and co-amplified after Illumina adapter ligation. Here is what the overall study found, with its caveats: The control group was slightly older than the multiple sclerosis patient group. Normalized Chao1 diversity was significantly lower in multiple sclerosis patients than controls, suggesting substantial peripheral T-cell clonal expansion. Significantly higher frequencies in patients than in controls were found for a few TRBV segments, including TRBV5-6, TRBV5-1 and TRBV20-1. When samples were clustered directly using the F measure, samples prepared in the same batch co-clustered strongly, which prompted a batch-effect correction.

According to the germline V gene, CDR1 reads SGHRS and CDR2 reads YFSETQ. Counted from cysteine to phenylalanine, this CDR3 has 16 amino acids. Only the CDR3 part of the read is kept: 48 bases, read in frame from the first base. The junction shows trimming of 3 bases on V and 2 bases on J, plus 16 bases between the germline ends. The library was made by PCR. Sequencing relied on an Illumina HiSeq 2500. To reduce PCR and sequencing biases, unique molecular identifiers were built into the TCR beta cDNA libraries. Approximately 500,000 cDNA molecules were obtained for every 1 to 10 million input T cells, so each molecule roughly corresponded to one T cell. The same protocol used for the earlier healthy control dataset was applied to prepare and sequence the patient libraries. Within a given batch, samples were prepared together, multiplexed and sequenced on the same HiSeq lane. In the authors' own workflow: MIGEC handled the raw barcoded reads, throwing out single-read molecular identifier groups before consensus assembly and CDR3 extraction. Clonotype tables were post-analysed with VDJtools, and diversity was normalized by down-sampling all datasets to the smallest sample size. In repertoire overlap clustering, CDR3 amino acid sequences, but not nucleotide sequences, were matched to correct batch-related cross-sample contamination. TCRdb reprocessing: public reads trimmed at Q25 with fastp, clones called with MiXCR, in-frame beta chains kept. Identical CDR3 proteins give one entry, which carries the most common genes and DNA. The V and J calls shown here were made by TCRdb, not taken from the authors' results. The sample table lists hundreds of thousands of distinct CDR3 sequences, roughly 46% of them with a count of one. Jointly, the top ten make up about an eighth of the sample.

To demonstrate the VDJtools post-analysis software, the study profiled TCR beta repertoires from the peripheral blood of about a dozen young patients with multiple sclerosis. The multiple sclerosis patients were children and adolescents ranging in age from roughly 6 to 15 years. In the case of this clonotype: The specificity of this receptor is unknown. No much larger clone is present one base from it, and per-base qualities are unavailable.

The sequenced sample was blood. The sequence was collected from a girl under 18 with multiple sclerosis. The chain joins TRBV5-1 to TRBJ2-3, with TRBD2 tentatively as D gene (6 bases match). The DNA sequence is as follows: TGCGCCAGCAGCTGGGGACTCGCGACCATCACAGATACGCAGTATTTT. This yields the protein CASSWGLATITDTQYF.